Presented here are 20 T cell receptor beta chains from one specimen sequenced in a study of blood T cell repertoires in COVID-19. The protocol was immunoSEQ multiplex PCR, while the TCRdb copy is restricted to in-frame clones and leaves out a portion. The table includes around 100,000 clones, approximately 86% detected once. Sequenced sample: peripheral blood. The receptor source for this set is a man aged 50-60 years with active or convalescent COVID-19.

The chain links TRBV7-2 to TRBJ1-3; D not resolved. The V end was cut by 1 base, the J end by 0 bases, with 10 bases between. The CDR3 contains 16 residues. The V gene's germline CDR1 is SGHTA and CDR2 FQGNSA. CDR3 region: CASSLGLPDSGNTIYF. The CDR3 nucleotides read TGTGCCAGCAGCTTAGGTTTGCCAGACTCTGGAAACACCATATATTTT.

The V and J genes are TRBV18 and TRBJ2-7; 8 positions agree with TRBD1. The V and J ends lost 3 bases and 4 bases, in that order; junction bases with no gene match: 5. CDR1 is KGHSH and CDR2 is LQKENI in the germline V gene. The CDR3 consists of 14 residues. The CDR3 sequence is CASSPDRVVYEQYF. The CDR3, as DNA: TGTGCCAGCTCACCGGACAGGGTGGTGTACGAGCAGTACTTC. The whole variable domain, remainder taken from reference TRBV18 and TRBJ2-7, is NAGVMQNPRHLVRRRGQEARLRCSPMKGHSHVYWYRQLPEEGLKFMVYLQKENIIDESGMPKERFSAEFPKEGPSILRIQQVVRGDSAAYFCASSPDRVVYEQYFGPGTRLTVT.

A note on this clone: No DNA is shown, since the ends of the CDR3 on it are uncertain; the CDR3 is the one TCRdb lists. J is TRBJ1-2 and V is TRBV20-1; the D call TRBD1 from the table was never checked on the DNA. Per germline, CDR1 DFQATT and CDR2 SNEGSKA (reference sequence). The CDR3 region is 11 residues in length, termini included. The CDR3 here is CSARWGRGNTF.

The chain is built from TRBV5-6 and TRBJ1-2; no firm D call. Trimming left V 2 bases short and J 8 bases short, with 10 bases between. This CDR3 has 12 amino acids. CDR1 is SGHDT, CDR2 YYEEEE, per germline. CDR3: CASSFQERGYTF. Here the CDR3 DNA reads TGTGCCAGCAGCTTTCAGGAAAGGGGCTACACCTTC.

This chain joins TRBV10-3 and TRBJ2-7; 7 nucleotides line up with TRBD1. Germline trimming cut 6 bases from V and 0 bases from J; bases unmatched to any gene: 5. The CDR3 runs 14 residues. In germline, CDR1 is ENHRY, CDR2 SYGVKD. The CDR3 loop reads CAISRDSFSYEQYF. The CDR3 DNA reads as TGTGCCATCAGCCGGGACAGTTTCTCCTACGAGCAGTACTTC.

The chain recombines TRBV25-1 with TRBJ2-1; 8 nucleotides line up with TRBD2. CDR1 and CDR2 from the germline V gene are MGHDK and SYGVNS. The J segment lost 6 bases and the V segment lost 3 bases, leaving 4 bases of the junction unmatched. The CDR3 totals 14 residues. CDR3: CASSERTSSNEQFF. DNA for the CDR3: TGTGCCAGCAGTGAGAGGACTAGCAGCAATGAGCAGTTCTTC.

The V gene is TRBV7-8, the J gene TRBJ2-7, with 10 bases that match TRBD2. The CDR3 has 15 amino acids. The ends lost 3 bases at V and 0 bases at J; junction bases unmatched: 2. Germline CDR1 SGHVS, CDR2 FQNEAQ. The CDR3 nucleotides are TGTGCCAGCAGCTTCCCTAGCGGGAGCTCCTACGAGCAGTACTTC. As protein: CASSFPSGSSYEQYF.

The rearrangement joins TRBV10-2 to TRBJ2-5; TRBD2 is a possible D gene (6 bases). V lost 0 bases to trimming and J lost 0 bases, with 8 bases between them. The CDR3 has 15 amino acids. Germline values: CDR1 WSHSY, CDR2 SAAADI. The CDR3: CASSESGGNQETQYF. The CDR3, as DNA: TGCGCCAGCAGTGAGTCTGGGGGGAACCAAGAGACCCAGTACTTC.

V usage is TRBV3-1 (or the pseudogene TRBV3-2) and J usage is TRBJ1-6, with D possibly being TRBD1 (5 bases). This CDR3 is 14 amino acids long. V shed 4 bases and J shed 5 bases, with 9 bases lying between them. Per the germline V gene, CDR1 is LGHDT and CDR2 is YNNKEL (reference sequence). For the CDR3, the DNA is TGTGCCAGCAGCCTGAACAGGAATAATTCACCCCTCCACTTT. Its protein product is CASSLNRNNSPLHF.

V gene TRBV30 combines with J gene TRBJ1-5; D remains ambiguous. Germline V CDR1 and CDR2: GTSNPN, SVGIG (reference sequence). Trimming left V 3 bases short and J 6 bases short, with 15 bases between. This CDR3 is 14 amino acids long. The CDR3 sequence: CAWSGFGVGQPQHF. The CDR3 DNA sequence: TGTGCCTGGAGCGGTTTCGGGGTAGGTCAGCCCCAGCATTTT.

The chain links TRBV19 to TRBJ2-1, with 9 nucleotides matching TRBD2. CDR3 length equals 15 residues. The trim removed 4 bases at V and 6 bases at J, leaving 7 bases unmatched. Germline assignment: CDR1 LNHDA and CDR2 SQIVND (reference sequence). CDR3 nucleotides: TGTGCCAGTAGTAAGCCTAGCGGGGTGACCAATGAGCAGTTCTTC. This encodes CASSKPSGVTNEQFF. Full variable domain (outside the CDR3, taken from reference TRBV19 and TRBJ2-1): DGGITQSPKYLFRKEGQNVTLSCEQNLNHDAMYWYRQDPGQGLRLIYYSQIVNDFQKGDIAEGYSVSREKKESFPLTVTSAQKNPTAFYLCASSKPSGVTNEQFFGPGTRLTVL.

The V gene is TRBV5-5, the J gene TRBJ2-7; weak D call: TRBD2 (5 bases). CDR1 SGHKS and CDR2 YYEKEE come from the germline V gene (reference sequence). This CDR3 is 14 amino acids long. Trimming left V 3 bases short and J 6 bases short, with 16 bases between. CDR3 sequence: CASSSGLAGGEQYF. CDR3 sequence (DNA): TGTGCCAGCAGCTCGGGCCTAGCAGGCGGCGAGCAGTACTTC.

This sequence joins TRBV28 and TRBJ1-1; 7 nucleotides align to TRBD1. Germline CDR1 is MDHEN and CDR2 is SYDVKM. The CDR3 extends over 13 amino acids. Trimming at V came to 6 bases and at J to 4 bases, leaving 5 bases not matched to a gene. The CDR3 DNA sequence: TGTGCCAGCAGGCGAGGGACAGCCACTGAAGCTTTCTTT. Residues: CASRRGTATEAFF.

The chain carries TRBV19 and TRBJ1-5, with a possible D match to TRBD1 (5 bases). The germline V gene has CDR1 LNHDA and CDR2 SQIVND (reference sequence). This CDR3 contains 15 residues. V was clipped by 7 bases and J by 1 base, with 14 bases between them. The CDR3 bases are TGTGCCAGTATAGACAGATCTAAGAGCAATCAGCCCCAGCATTTT. It yields the protein CASIDRSKSNQPQHF.

This sequence joins TRBV9 and TRBJ2-6; TRBD1 matches at 7 bases. Germline loops: CDR1 SGDLS, CDR2 YYNGEE. V was clipped by 0 bases and J by 4 bases; unmatched bases: 7. The CDR3 has 17 amino acids. CDR3 sequence reads: CASSVAAGGMGANVLTF. CDR3 bases: TGTGCCAGCAGCGTAGCGGCAGGGGGAATGGGGGCCAACGTCCTGACTTTC.

This clone has only one observation. This chain joins TRBV19 and TRBJ1-5; 7 nucleotides match TRBD1. The germline V gene encodes CDR1 LNHDA and CDR2 SQIVND (reference sequence). CDR3 length: 14 residues. Losses at the gene ends were 4 bases for V and 7 bases for J; bases not matched to a gene: 7. For the CDR3, the DNA is TGTGCCAGTAGTACCAGGGGGTCAGGACAGCCCCAGCATTTT. Its protein is CASSTRGSGQPQHF.

The gene calls are TRBV11-2 and TRBJ2-5; 15 nucleotides match TRBD2. With V trimmed by 6 bases and J by 5 bases, 10 bases remained unmatched. Germline loops: CDR1 SGHAT, CDR2 FQNNGV. This CDR3 has 17 amino acids. The CDR3 coding sequence is TGTGCCAGCAGTCCGGGACTAGCGGGAGGTGTTTTGGAGACCCAGTACTTC. This codes for CASSPGLAGGVLETQYF. Full variable domain (outside the CDR3, taken from reference TRBV11-2 and TRBJ2-5): EAGVAQSPRYKIIEKRQSVAFWCNPISGHATLYWYQQILGQGPKLLIQFQNNGVVDDSQLPKDRFSAERLKGVDSTLKIQPAKLEDSAVYLCASSPGLAGGVLETQYFGPGTRLLVL.

V gene TRBV5-1 combines with J gene TRBJ1-2; D gene unclear. CDR3 length: 15 amino acids. The germline CDR1 and CDR2 sequences are SGHRS and YFSETQ. Trimming left V 2 bases short and J 2 bases short, with 13 bases between. The CDR3 nucleotides are TGCGCCAGCAGCTTCGGCGGGGATAAGAACTATGGCTACACCTTC. It encodes CASSFGGDKNYGYTF.

This clone showed up just a few times. This chain connects TRBV2 to TRBJ1-1, with D unresolved. Trimming took 5 bases from V and 6 from J, leaving 13 bases between them. The CDR3 consists of 13 residues. Germline values: CDR1 SNHLY, CDR2 FYNNEI. The CDR3, as DNA: TGTGCCAGCAGTCCCGGTGTCGGGGCTGAAGCTTTCTTT. This encodes CASSPGVGAEAFF.

This clone was detected a few times. J is TRBJ1-2 and V is TRBV10-3; the match to TRBD1 covers 9 bases. V was clipped by 9 bases and J by 6 bases; unmatched bases: 2. This CDR3 spans 11 amino acids. Germline lookup yields CDR1 ENHRY and CDR2 SYGVKD. The CDR3 is CAIGDRDGYTF. The CDR3, as DNA: TGTGCCATTGGGGACAGGGATGGCTACACCTTC.